This T cell receptor (beta chain) was recovered during a study of glioma-infiltrating T cells. Study-level points and caveats: Tissue and blood shared very few CDR3 sequences.

This clonotype was detected many times. Antigen unknown. This CDR3 is built from 15 residues. The V gene's germline CDR1 is MNHNS and CDR2 SASEGT. V lost 10 bases and J lost 8; bases outside the gene matches: 17. Using RNA template, CDR3s of TCR alpha and beta were amplified with iRepertoire arm-PCR. Tissue mRNA or PBMC total RNA, 100-400 ng, went into one-step reverse transcription and amplification. A single record per CDR3 protein comes from TCRdb applying MiXCR to the multiplex PCR reads. The sample records 160,000 or so distinct CDR3 sequences, under 55% being singletons. V and J are TRBV6-1 and TRBJ2-1; 7 bases align to TRBD2. Material: glioma tissue, nonneoplastic brain tissue, or PBMCs (not recorded which). The receptor was isolated from a human donor with low-grade glioma or glioblastoma, undergoing nonglioma brain surgery, or in good health (not recorded which). For the CDR3, the DNA is TGTGCCACCACGCCCGGGGGGAGGGCGGTTTATGAGCAGTTCTTC. Protein sequence: CATTPGGRAVYEQFF.